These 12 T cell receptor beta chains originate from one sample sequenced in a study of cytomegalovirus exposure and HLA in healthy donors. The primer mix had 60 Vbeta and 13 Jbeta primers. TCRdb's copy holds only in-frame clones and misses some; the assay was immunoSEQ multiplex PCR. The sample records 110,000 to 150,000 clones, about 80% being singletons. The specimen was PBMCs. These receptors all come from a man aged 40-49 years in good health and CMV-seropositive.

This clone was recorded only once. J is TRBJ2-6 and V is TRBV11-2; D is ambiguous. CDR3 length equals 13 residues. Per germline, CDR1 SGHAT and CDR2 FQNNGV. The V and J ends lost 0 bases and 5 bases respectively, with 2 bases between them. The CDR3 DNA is TGTGCCAGCAGCTTAGACTGGGCCAACGTCCTGACTTTC. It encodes CASSLDWANVLTF.

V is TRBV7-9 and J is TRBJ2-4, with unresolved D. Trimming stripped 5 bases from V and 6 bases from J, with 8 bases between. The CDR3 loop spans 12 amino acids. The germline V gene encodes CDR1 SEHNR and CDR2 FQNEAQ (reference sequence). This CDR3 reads CASSVTGNIQYF. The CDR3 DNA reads TGTGCCAGCAGCGTAACCGGAAACATTCAGTACTTC.

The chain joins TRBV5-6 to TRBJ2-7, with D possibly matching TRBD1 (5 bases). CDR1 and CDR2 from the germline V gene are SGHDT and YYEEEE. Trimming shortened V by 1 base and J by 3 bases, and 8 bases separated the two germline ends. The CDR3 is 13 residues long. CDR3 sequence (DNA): TGTGCCAGCAGCTTGACAGGTTACTACGAGCAGTACTTC. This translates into CASSLTGYYEQYF. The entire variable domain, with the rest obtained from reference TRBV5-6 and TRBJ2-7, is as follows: DAGVTQSPTHLIKTRGQQVTLRCSPKSGHDTVSWYQQALGQGPQFIFQYYEEEERQRGNFPDRFSGHQFPNYSSELNVNALLLGDSALYLCASSLTGYYEQYFGPGTRLTVT.

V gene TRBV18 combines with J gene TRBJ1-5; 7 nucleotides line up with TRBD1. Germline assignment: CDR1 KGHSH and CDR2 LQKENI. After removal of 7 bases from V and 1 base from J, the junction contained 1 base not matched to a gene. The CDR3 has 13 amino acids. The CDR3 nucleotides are TGTGCCAGCTTACAGGGGAGCAATCAGCCCCAGCATTTT. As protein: CASLQGSNQPQHF.

CDR3 DNA: TGTGCCAGCAGTCCTAGACTAGCGGGAGGATTAGAGACCCAGTACTTC. Protein sequence: CASSPRLAGGLETQYF. This chain links TRBV2 with TRBJ2-5; 13 bases map to TRBD2. From germline, CDR1 is SNHLY and CDR2 FYNNEI. The J segment lost 4 bases and the V segment lost 5 bases, leaving 7 bases of the junction unmatched. The CDR3 contains 16 residues.

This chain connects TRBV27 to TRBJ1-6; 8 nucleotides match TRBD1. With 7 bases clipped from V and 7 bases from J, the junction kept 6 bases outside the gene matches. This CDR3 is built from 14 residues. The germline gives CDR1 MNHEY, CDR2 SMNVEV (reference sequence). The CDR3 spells CASITGGKNSPLHF. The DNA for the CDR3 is TGTGCCAGCATTACAGGGGGAAAAAATTCACCCCTCCACTTT.

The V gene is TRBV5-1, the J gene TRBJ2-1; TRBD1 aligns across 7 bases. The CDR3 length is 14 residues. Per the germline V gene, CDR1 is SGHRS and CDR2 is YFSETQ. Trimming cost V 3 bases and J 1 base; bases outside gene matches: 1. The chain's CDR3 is CASSSGQSYNEQFF. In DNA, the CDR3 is TGCGCCAGCAGCTCGGGACAGTCCTACAATGAGCAGTTCTTC.

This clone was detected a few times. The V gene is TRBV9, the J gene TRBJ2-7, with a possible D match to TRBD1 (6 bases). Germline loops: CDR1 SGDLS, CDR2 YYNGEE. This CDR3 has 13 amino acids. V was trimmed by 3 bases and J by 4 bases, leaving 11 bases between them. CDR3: CASSAPGTYEQYF. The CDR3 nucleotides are TGTGCCAGCAGCGCACCGGGGACATACGAGCAGTACTTC.

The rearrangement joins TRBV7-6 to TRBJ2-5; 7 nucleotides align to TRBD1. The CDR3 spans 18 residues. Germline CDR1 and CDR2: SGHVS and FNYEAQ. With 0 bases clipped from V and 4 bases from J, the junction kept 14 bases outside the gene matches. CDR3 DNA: TGTGCCAGCAGCTTAGCACCGACAGGGTCGGATTCCGGAGAGACCCAGTACTTC. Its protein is CASSLAPTGSDSGETQYF. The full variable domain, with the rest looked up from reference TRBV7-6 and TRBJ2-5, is GAGVSQSPRYKVTKRGQDVALRCDPISGHVSLYWYRQALGQGPEFLTYFNYEAQQDKSGLPNDRFSAERPEGSISTLTIQRTEQRDSAMYRCASSLAPTGSDSGETQYFGPGTRLLVL.

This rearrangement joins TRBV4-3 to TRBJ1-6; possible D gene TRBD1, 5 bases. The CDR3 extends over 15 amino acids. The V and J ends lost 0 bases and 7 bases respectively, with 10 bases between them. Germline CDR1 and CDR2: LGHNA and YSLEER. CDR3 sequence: CASSQDTGVNSPLHF. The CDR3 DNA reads TGCGCCAGCAGCCAAGATACGGGGGTGAATTCACCCCTCCACTTT.

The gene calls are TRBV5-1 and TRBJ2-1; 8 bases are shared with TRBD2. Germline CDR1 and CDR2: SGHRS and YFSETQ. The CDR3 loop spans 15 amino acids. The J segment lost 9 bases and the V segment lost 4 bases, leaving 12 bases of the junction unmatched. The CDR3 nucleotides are TGCGCCAGCAGCCAGGGACTAGGACCCTCCGGTGAGCAGTTCTTC. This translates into CASSQGLGPSGEQFF. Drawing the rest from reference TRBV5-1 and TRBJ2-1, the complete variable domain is KAGVTQTPRYLIKTRGQQVTLSCSPISGHRSVSWYQQTPGQGLQFLFEYFSETQRNKGNFPGRFSGRQFSNSRSEMNVSTLELGDSALYLCASSQGLGPSGEQFFGPGTRLTVL.

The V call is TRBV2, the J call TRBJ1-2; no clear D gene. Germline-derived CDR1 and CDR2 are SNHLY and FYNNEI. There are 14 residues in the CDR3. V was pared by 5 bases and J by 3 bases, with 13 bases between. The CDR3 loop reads CASSRLLRDYGYTF. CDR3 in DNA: TGTGCCAGCAGTCGACTCCTCCGGGACTATGGCTACACCTTC.